Sequencing of this T cell receptor beta chain was carried out in a study of T cells after yellow fever vaccination. Across the whole study: When fractions had low cell numbers, they were prepared with SMART-Seq v4 Ultra Low Input.

This clonotype was detected only a few times. V was clipped by 7 bases and J by 3 bases, with 10 bases between them. Per germline, CDR1 MDHEN and CDR2 SYDVKM. The CDR3 extends over 14 amino acids. The study made its TCR cDNA through 5'RACE template switching. That step introduced a universal primer site along with UMIs. TCRdb recomputed calls from the 5' RACE reads with MiXCR, one row per CDR3 protein. The sample contains about 160,000 distinct CDR3 sequences, about 7% of which appear only once. The starting material was CD4+ T cells sorted from PBMCs, obtained 4 to 6 days after the first yellow fever vaccination. The V gene is TRBV28, the J gene TRBJ2-6, with D unresolved. The sequence was collected from a man aged 18 to 29 who received the YFV17D yellow fever vaccine. The CDR3 loop is CASTPGLGANVLTF. For the CDR3, the DNA is TGTGCCAGCACCCCGGGTCTTGGGGCCAACGTCCTGACTTTC.